These T cell receptor beta chains were read from a single sample in a study of blood T cell repertoires in COVID-19. Here immunoSEQ multiplex PCR was the method, and the copy in TCRdb shows in-frame clones only, minus some. This table has some 220,000 clones, more than 65% appearing once. Sample: peripheral blood. All receptors derive from a man aged 45-65 years with active or convalescent COVID-19. CDR3s include the opening cysteine and the closing phenylalanine or tryptophan. A D gene is named only where the DNA matches it firmly. Part of the rows lack a size; the others show once, few, many or a class for expanded clones.

size: .
D: .
J: TRBJ2-1
V: TRBV5-4
DNA: TGTGCCAGCAGTGGGGGGAGCTCCTACAATGAGCAGTTCTTC
CDR3: CASSGGSSYNEQFF

size: .
D: .
J: TRBJ2-5
V: TRBV5-4
DNA: TGTGCCAGCAGCTCCGGGACCTCCAGGGGAGAGACCCAGTACTTC
CDR3: CASSSGTSRGETQYF

size: .
D: .
J: TRBJ2-5
V: TRBV5-6
DNA: TGTGCCAGCAGCTGGGGGGTGGCGACCGCGGAGACCCAGTACTTC
CDR3: CASSWGVATAETQYF

size: .
D: .
J: TRBJ2-6
V: TRBV5-6
DNA: TGTGCCAGCAGCTTGAGGGGAAAGAGCCTTCCCTCTGGGGCCAACGTCCTGACTTTC
CDR3: CASSLRGKSLPSGANVLTF

size: .
D: .
J: TRBJ1-1
V: TRBV20-1
DNA: TGCAGTGCTAGAGGTGGAGGGTCGGCTTTCTTT
CDR3: CSARGGGSAFF

size: .
D: .
J: TRBJ2-5
V: TRBV30
DNA: TGTGCCTGGAGGGAACAGGGCGCGGAGACCCAGTACTTC
CDR3: CAWREQGAETQYF

size: .
D: TRBD1
J: TRBJ2-2
V: TRBV10-3
DNA: TGTGCCATCAGGACCGGGACAGGGAGAACCGGGGAGCTGTTTTTT
CDR3: CAIRTGTGRTGELFF

size: .
D: TRBD2
J: TRBJ2-1
V: TRBV20-1
DNA: TGCAGTGCTAGTTGGCTAGCGGGGAGCTCCTACAATGAGCAGTTCTTC
CDR3: CSASWLAGSSYNEQFF

size: .
D: TRBD1
J: TRBJ1-1
V: TRBV6-2/TRBV6-3
DNA: TGTGCCAGCAGTTATAGAGGACAGGGGAACACTGAAGCTTTCTTT
CDR3: CASSYRGQGNTEAFF

size: once
D: .
J: TRBJ2-2
V: TRBV7-2
DNA: TGTGCCAGCAGCTTAGAGGGGGTTGGGACCGGGGAGCTGTTTTTT
CDR3: CASSLEGVGTGELFF

size: .
D: TRBD1
J: TRBJ1-1
V: TRBV9
DNA: TGTGCCAGCAGCGGCCGACAGGGGAACACTGAAGCTTTCTTT
CDR3: CASSGRQGNTEAFF

size: .
D: .
J: TRBJ2-2
V: TRBV11-1
DNA: TGTGCCAGCAGCTTAATGGCCCACGCCGGGGAGCTGTTTTTT
CDR3: CASSLMAHAGELFF

size: .
D: TRBD1
J: TRBJ1-1
V: TRBV5-1
DNA: TGCGCCAGCACTACAGGGGTTTCGACTGAAGCTTTCTTT
CDR3: CASTTGVSTEAFF

size: .
D: .
J: TRBJ2-3
V: TRBV28
DNA: TGTGCCAGCAGTTTCGGAGGGGATACGCAGTATTTT
CDR3: CASSFGGDTQYF

size: .
D: TRBD2
J: TRBJ2-7
V: TRBV5-1
DNA: TGCGCCAGCAGCTTGAGTGGCGGGAGCTACGAGCAGTACTTC
CDR3: CASSLSGGSYEQYF

size: .
D: TRBD1
J: TRBJ1-2
V: TRBV15
DNA: TGTGCCACCAGCAGACCCGGGACAGGGATCTCTGGCTATGGCTACACCTTC
CDR3: CATSRPGTGISGYGYTF

size: .
D: .
J: TRBJ1-6
V: TRBV6-1
DNA: TGTGCCAGCAGTGAACTTCACAGGGCGGATAATTCACCCCTCCACTTT
CDR3: CASSELHRADNSPLHF

size: .
D: TRBD2
J: TRBJ2-3
V: TRBV30
DNA: TGTGCCTGGAGTTCCCAGGTGGGAGGGACCACAGATACGCAGTATTTT
CDR3: CAWSSQVGGTTDTQYF

size: .
D: .
J: TRBJ2-1
V: TRBV28
DNA: TGTGCCAGCAGTTTGGGGGGGACAGGACTATTCAATGAGCAGTTCTTC
CDR3: CASSLGGTGLFNEQFF

size: .
D: TRBD1
J: TRBJ1-1
V: TRBV18
DNA: TGTGCCAGCTCACCGCCTAGACAGGGGGCTAGCACTGAAGCTTTCTTT
CDR3: CASSPPRQGASTEAFF